This T cell receptor beta chain was retrieved from a study of naive and memory T cell subsets (dated by TCRdb to 2016 to 2017). With respect to the entire study: Sorted naive and memory T cell subsets from peripheral blood were analyzed in the study using a UMI-based, open-source pipeline for TCR alpha and beta sequencing. Complete agreement was observed between the functional CMV T cell responses and the IgG serology results. RNA was DNase-treated and reverse transcribed with TCR constant-region primers, mostly using SuperScript III. Summary of the overall study and its limitations: In both CD4 and CD8 cells, a rise in Gini index and a fall in Shannon and inverse Simpson diversity were observed from naive through CM, EM and EMRA. A few larger clonotypes were present in naive repertoires, especially CD8 naive repertoires, and these clonotypes were possibly memory cells re-expressing CD45RA. Clonotypes were defined as single alpha or beta chain sequences, not paired alpha/beta receptors. The repertoire findings for the naive and memory subsets could not be validated against a ground truth, as none was available. RNA-based TCR counts may be influenced by expression changes linked to T cell activation and differentiation. After error correction, over 95% of naive TCR sequences appeared only once, giving much steeper abundance distributions than memory subsets. TCR abundance followed a power law with an exponent that was different for naive and memory subsets but consistent across the three individuals.

From the second PCR step onward, the TCR alpha chain libraries and the TCR beta chain libraries were amplified separately. CMV status of each donor was established by measuring IFNgamma production from CD4+ T cells after fresh PBMCs were stimulated overnight with CMV viral lysate. Miltenyi beads were used first to positively select CD4 T cells, and CD8 T cells were then positively selected from the CD4-negative fraction. Cells were stained for CD3, CD4, CD8, CD45RA, CD27 and a live/dead dye and were sorted on a BD Aria II into four subsets based on CD45RA and CD27. A few healthy volunteers provided blood, and the blood of each volunteer was split into CD4 and CD8 T cells and then into four differentiation subsets. About 120 ml of peripheral blood was drawn per donor, and PBMC were isolated by Ficoll-Paque PLUS density-gradient centrifugation. Sorted cells were lysed in RLT buffer, after which RNA was extracted using a Qiagen RNeasy kit and stored at -80 degrees C.

The germline V gene sets CDR1 to SQVTM and CDR2 to ANQGSEA. The CDR3 sequence holds 15 residues, the cysteine and phenylalanine included. Only the CDR3 DNA is retained, 45 bases long and in frame from the first base. V is cut back by 8 bases and J by 7 bases, with 20 bases in the junction unmatched. The method behind the library was UMI-ligation and nested PCR. The beta constant-region primer consisted of an equimolar mixture of two oligonucleotides that together covered TRBC1 and TRBC2. Four rounds of PCR, combining the SP2 primer with nested alpha and beta constant-region primers, were used to amplify the ligated cDNA. A single-stranded oligonucleotide bearing the SP2 primer plus a 12-nucleotide UMI was ligated onto the 3' end of the cDNA by T4 RNA ligase 1. The ligation reaction was incubated at 16°C for about 18-25 hours. To avoid over-amplification, PCR2 was usually performed as a SYBR Green qPCR and halted once a predetermined threshold was reached. Apart from the first purification, every purification step used Agencourt AMPure XP magnetic beads. Libraries were quantified by Qubit and checked on a TapeStation, with a main peak expected near 650 bp. The pooled libraries were sequenced on an Illumina MiSeq using v2 2x251 paired-end kits, which usually yielded roughly 0.9-2.3 million reads per sample. Libraries were pooled at 3 to 4 nM per sample, and about 5-7% PhiX was added to improve cluster recognition. As for the original processing: V and J genes were assigned to Demultiplexor-processed FASTQ reads by Decombinator through tag matching, with a single base-pair mismatch being allowed. Collapsinator used UMIs to correct both sequencing errors and frequency errors arising from PCR heterogeneity. CDR3Translator translated TCRs and extracted CDR3s from the conserved cysteine to the FGXG phenylalanine, flagging non-productive sequences. Gini, Shannon entropy and inverse Simpson indices were calculated on repertoires that had been subsampled to equal numbers of UMI-defined TCRs. Within the linear range, a power law was fitted by maximum likelihood to the distributions of clonotype abundance. When run on a single naive CD8 sample, MIGEC and the pipeline yielded similar UMI counts, similar unique TCR numbers and similar clonal distributions. In one analysis, naive TCRs also found in any memory subset of the same donor were removed from the naive repertoire. Repertoires were searched for around 7,300 CMV-associated CDR3 sequences compiled from VDJdb and a published dataset. In-frame beta chains were kept once TCRdb had trimmed the public reads at Q25 with fastp and called clones with MiXCR. CDR3 protein sequences are deduplicated, and each keeps its most common genes and DNA. These V and J calls derive from TCRdb rather than the authors' analysis. The sample table lists approximately 90,000 distinct CDR3 sequences, around 10% of them with a count of one. The top ten clones comprise over 0.11% of the sample.

The table lists this clonotype with a few counts. Its antigen is unknown. Base-call qualities are not available, and no considerably larger clone is one nucleotide away. Source material: naive CD4+ T cells from blood. In the paper's terms, the cell subset or site label means: naive T cells, CD45RA high CD27+. The TCR sequence derives from a human donor in good health. The chain was built from TRBV29-1 and TRBJ2-7; 7 junctional bases match TRBD2. At the DNA level, the sequence is TGCAGCACCTGCGAAGGGACGCCCGGGGGGAGAGAGCAGTACTTC. This gives the protein CSTCEGTPGGREQYF.